Detailed here is one TCR beta chain. The antigen is undetermined. At the DNA level, this CDR3 is encoded by other sequences in the same sample as well. Assay: immunoSEQ multiplex PCR; the TCRdb copy retains only in-frame clones and omits some. The table lists 25,000 to 30,000 clones, 75% to 95% of them singletons. V lost 1 base to trimming and J lost 4 bases, with 10 bases between them. The CDR3 consists of 14 residues. Germline assignment: CDR1 MNHNS and CDR2 SASEGT. The data originate from a study of T cells in localized non-small cell lung cancer. Study outcomes and limitations: Greater blood T cell density accompanied longer overall survival. Since sequencing was restricted to only one region of the tumor, intratumor heterogeneity remains a possibility. Maximal T cell clonality occurred in uninvolved adjacent lung, with tumor ranking below it. A median approximately 59 of the top 100 tumor clones appeared in adjacent lung.

The chain is built from TRBV6-1 and TRBJ2-5; D is tentatively TRBD1 or TRBD2 (5 bases each). The TCR sequence derives from a female donor over 55 with stage I lung adenocarcinoma. The sample here was peripheral blood, taken before any cancer treatment. CDR3 region: CASSEGGAGETQYF. DNA for the CDR3: TGTGCCAGCAGTGAAGGAGGGGCCGGAGAGACCCAGTACTTC.